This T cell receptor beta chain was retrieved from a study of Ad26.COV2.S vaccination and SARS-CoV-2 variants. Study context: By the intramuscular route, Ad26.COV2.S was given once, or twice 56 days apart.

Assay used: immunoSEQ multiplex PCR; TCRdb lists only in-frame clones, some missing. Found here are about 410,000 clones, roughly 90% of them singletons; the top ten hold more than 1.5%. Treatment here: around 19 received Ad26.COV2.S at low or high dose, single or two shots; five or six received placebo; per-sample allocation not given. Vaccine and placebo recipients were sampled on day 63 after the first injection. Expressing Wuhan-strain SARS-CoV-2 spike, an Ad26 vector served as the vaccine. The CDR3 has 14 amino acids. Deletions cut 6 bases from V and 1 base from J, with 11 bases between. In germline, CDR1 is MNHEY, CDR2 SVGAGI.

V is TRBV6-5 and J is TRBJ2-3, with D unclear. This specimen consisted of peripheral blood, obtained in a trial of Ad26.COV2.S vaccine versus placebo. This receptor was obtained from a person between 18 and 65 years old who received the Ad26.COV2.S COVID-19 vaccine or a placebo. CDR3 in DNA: TGTGCCAGCAGCCCCCACAGACGCACAGATACGCAGTATTTT. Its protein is CASSPHRRTDTQYF.